Sequencing of this T cell receptor (beta chain) was carried out in a study of blood T cells in healthy people across ages. Per sample, no less than 6 micrograms of total RNA were extracted. Germline V gene data show CDR1 as MNHEY and CDR2 as SVGAGI. J gave up 7 bases and V 6 bases, and 13 bases lay outside the gene matches. The CDR3 consists of 16 residues. This clonotype was picked up a small number of times. This sequence may be a read error, since a much larger clone differs from it by one base. A sample-barcoded 5' primer and a J-beta primer mix were used in a second PCR of roughly 7 to 11 cycles. Using its own MiXCR run on the 5' RACE reads, TCRdb lists one record per CDR3 protein. The repertoire holds 590,000 or so distinct CDR3 sequences, with about 28% as singletons.

The chain employs TRBV6-5 and TRBJ2-1; 9 bases agree with TRBD1. The sequenced material came from blood. The sequence was collected from a woman aged 80 or older in good health. The CDR3 here is CASSPTGTGYRNEQFF. CDR3 DNA: TGTGCCAGCAGCCCTACCGGGACAGGGTATAGGAATGAGCAGTTCTTC.